Reported below is one T cell receptor beta chain. Germline V gene sequence: CDR1 DFQATT, CDR2 SNEGSKA (reference sequence). J was trimmed by 6 bases and V by 5 bases; bases with no gene match: 16. This CDR3 contains 16 residues. The data belong to a study of blood T cells in healthy people across ages. Primers used in a second PCR of roughly 7 to 12 cycles were a sample-barcoded 5' primer and a J-beta primer mix. TCRdb called the 5' RACE reads again in MiXCR, with one record for every CDR3 protein. Of hundreds of thousands of distinct CDR3 sequences listed, 52% are singletons. Sequenced sample: blood. This sequence originates from a woman older than 75 in good health. This chain links TRBV20-1 with TRBJ2-3, with 8 bases aligning to TRBD1. This chain's CDR3 is CSAPGGGGRLRDTQYF. CDR3 coding DNA: TGCAGTGCTCCAGGGGGCGGAGGTAGATTAAGGGATACGCAGTATTTT.